The clone carrying this T cell receptor beta chain was observed a few times. Its specificity is not known. With V trimmed by 5 bases and J by 0 bases, 6 bases remained unmatched. The germline gives CDR1 ENHRY, CDR2 SYGVKD. The CDR3 length is 15 residues. Separate cDNA molecules each had unique molecular identifiers attached to them. From the 5' RACE reads, TCRdb called clonotypes with MiXCR, one entry per CDR3 protein. The sample has some 80,000 distinct CDR3 sequences, less than 15% seen once. These data are taken from a study of early T cells in non-severe SARS-CoV-2 infection. For the study at large: Sequencing input comprised bulk RNA from unsorted whole blood; chain pairing was not available.

Regarding the study as a whole: VDJdb matches were skewed toward anti-spike CD8 T cell responses.

The receptor comes from an adult who was a healthcare worker with PCR-confirmed SARS-CoV-2 infection or an uninfected control (not recorded which). The donor label of this sample is uncertain. The chain employs TRBV10-3 and TRBJ2-7; 8 nucleotides line up with TRBD2. The material sequenced was whole blood, taken at baseline. The CDR3 region has the DNA TGTGCCATCAGTCGAGAGCGGGAGACCTCCTACGAGCAGTACTTC. Translated, it gives CAISRERETSYEQYF.